This T cell receptor (beta chain) was observed in a study of a mutant IDH1 vaccine in newly diagnosed glioma. General study findings and limits: Seemingly, top peripheral T cell clonotype changes bore no relation to pseudoprogression.

Sequenced by immunoSEQ multiplex PCR; TCRdb stores in-frame clones only, minus some. The repertoire holds around 100,000 clones, with more than 65% as singletons. The germline CDR1 and CDR2 sequences are SGHDT and YYEEEE. The CDR3 length is 13 residues. V dropped 6 bases and J dropped 1 base, with 10 bases sitting between them. The time point is: baseline, week 1 (first vaccination visit). The treatment is: pre-vaccination baseline after standard-of-care therapy. As regards this clone: Its antigen is not identified.

This specimen was PBMCs, taken from a glioma patient treated with radiotherapy, temozolomide or both. The clonotype comes from a man aged 40-49 years with glioma. Some clones in this sample may be carry-over from other donors' samples. The chain carries TRBV5-6 and TRBJ1-1, with D maybe TRBD1 (5 bases). CDR3 sequence (DNA): TGTGCCAGCACCCGGGGGGAGAACACTGAAGCTTTCTTT. Protein product: CASTRGENTEAFF.